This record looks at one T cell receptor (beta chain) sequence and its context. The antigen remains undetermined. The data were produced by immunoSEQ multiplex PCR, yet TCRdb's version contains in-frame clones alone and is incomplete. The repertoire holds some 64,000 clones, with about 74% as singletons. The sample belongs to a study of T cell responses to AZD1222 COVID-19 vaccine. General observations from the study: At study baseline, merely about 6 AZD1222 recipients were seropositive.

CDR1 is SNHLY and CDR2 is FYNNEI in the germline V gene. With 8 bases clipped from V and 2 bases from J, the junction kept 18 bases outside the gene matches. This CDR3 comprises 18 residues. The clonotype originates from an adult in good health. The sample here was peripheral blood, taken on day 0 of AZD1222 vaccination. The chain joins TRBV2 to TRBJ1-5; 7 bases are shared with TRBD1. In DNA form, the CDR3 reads TGTGCCAGCGCCTTAAGGACAGGTCGGATCCTTGGCAATCAGCCCCAGCATTTT. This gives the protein CASALRTGRILGNQPQHF.